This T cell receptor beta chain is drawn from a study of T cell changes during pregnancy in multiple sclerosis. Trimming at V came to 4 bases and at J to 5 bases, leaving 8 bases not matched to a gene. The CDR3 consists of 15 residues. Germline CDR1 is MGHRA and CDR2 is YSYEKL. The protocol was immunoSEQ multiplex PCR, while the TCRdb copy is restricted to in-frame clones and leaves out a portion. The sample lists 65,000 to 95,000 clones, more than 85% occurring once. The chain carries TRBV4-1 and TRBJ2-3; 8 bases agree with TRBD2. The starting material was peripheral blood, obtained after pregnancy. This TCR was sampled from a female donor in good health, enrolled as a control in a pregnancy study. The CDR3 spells CASSRSGDTGDTQYF. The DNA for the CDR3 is TGCGCCAGCAGCCGTAGCGGGGATACGGGAGATACGCAGTATTTT.